What follows are 4 T cell receptor beta chains derived from one specimen sequenced in a study of beta chain features in type 1 diabetes. Since all of the isolated RNA was reverse transcribed, expressed TCRB transcripts were what got sequenced. Profiled with immunoSEQ multiplex PCR; TCRdb holds only in-frame clones, not every one. The top ten hold approximately 0.05% of the sample, which has roughly 500,000 clones, around 10% seen once. The sequencing sample was made of naive CD4+ T cells from blood. These receptors all stem from a woman under 30 in good health.

On this clone itself: Other DNA sequences in this sample translate to the same CDR3. V usage is TRBV28 and J usage is TRBJ2-7; tentative D call: TRBD2 (5 bases). From germline, CDR1 is MDHEN and CDR2 SYDVKM. Trimming took off 2 bases at V and 4 bases at J, with 6 bases between the two ends. There are 12 residues in the CDR3. In nucleotides, the CDR3 is TGTGCCAGCAGTTTACGGGGTTACGAGCAGTACGTC. Amino acid sequence: CASSLRGYEQYV.

This clone was seen only a few times. The chain joins TRBV28 to TRBJ2-2; D not certain. V lost 8 bases to trimming and J lost 0 bases, with 7 bases between them. Germline assignment: CDR1 MDHEN and CDR2 SYDVKM. This CDR3 has 13 amino acids. This chain's CDR3 is CASGSTNTGELFF. The CDR3 region has the DNA TGTGCCAGCGGCAGCACGAACACCGGGGAGCTGTTTTTT. Drawing the rest from reference TRBV28 and TRBJ2-2, the complete variable domain is DVKVTQSSRYLVKRTGEKVFLECVQDMDHENMFWYRQDPGLGLRLIYFSYDVKMKEKGDIPEGYSVSREKKERFSLILESASTNQTSMYLCASGSTNTGELFFGEGSRLTVL.

This sequence joins TRBV5-1 and TRBJ2-5, with TRBD1 identical over 11 bases. Unmatched junction bases numbered 12, after V lost 4 bases and J lost 4 bases. CDR3 size: 17 residues. Germline V gene lookup returns CDR1 SGHRS and CDR2 YFSETQ. The CDR3 loop is CASSAGQGAYDTETQYF. DNA of the CDR3: TGCGCCAGCAGCGCAGGACAGGGGGCGTACGATACAGAGACCCAGTACTTC. Complete variable domain (other parts from reference TRBV5-1 and TRBJ2-5): KAGVTQTPRYLIKTRGQQVTLSCSPISGHRSVSWYQQTPGQGLQFLFEYFSETQRNKGNFPGRFSGRQFSNSRSEMNVSTLELGDSALYLCASSAGQGAYDTETQYFGPGTRLLVL.

The chain employs TRBV28 and TRBJ1-6; D unresolved. CDR1 and CDR2 from the germline V gene are MDHEN and SYDVKM. This CDR3 is 12 amino acids long. Trimming left V 4 bases short and J 12 bases short, with 10 bases between. The CDR3 protein is CASSSVNVPLHF. Here the CDR3 DNA reads TGTGCCAGCAGTTCGGTGAATGTACCCCTCCACTTT.